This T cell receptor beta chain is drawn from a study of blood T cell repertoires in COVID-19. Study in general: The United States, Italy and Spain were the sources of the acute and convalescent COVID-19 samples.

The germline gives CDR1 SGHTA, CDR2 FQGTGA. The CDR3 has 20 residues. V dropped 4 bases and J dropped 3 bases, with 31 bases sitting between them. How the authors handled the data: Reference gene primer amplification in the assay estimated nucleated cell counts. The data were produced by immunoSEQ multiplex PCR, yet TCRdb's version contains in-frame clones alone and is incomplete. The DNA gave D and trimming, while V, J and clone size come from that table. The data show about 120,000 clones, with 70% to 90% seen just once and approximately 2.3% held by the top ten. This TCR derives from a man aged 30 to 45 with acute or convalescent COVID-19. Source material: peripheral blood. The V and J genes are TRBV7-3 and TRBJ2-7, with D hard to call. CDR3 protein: CASSSLYPPVIPCGCYEQYV. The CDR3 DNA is TGTGCCAGCAGCTCACTTTACCCCCCGGTCATTCCCTGCGGCTGCTACGAGCAGTACGTC.